These 8 T cell receptor beta chains came from one sample sequenced in a study of Tregs in tolerant kidney transplant recipients. Libraries were prepared by immunoSEQ multiplex PCR; TCRdb keeps only in-frame clonotypes and omits some of them. The sample consists of about 94,000 clones, approximately 93% of them appearing once. Material: CD4+ T cells from blood, obtained before the transplant. The receptors come from a human donor who received a combined kidney and bone marrow transplant.

The rearrangement joins TRBV19 to TRBJ2-2; TRBD1 might be the D (6 bases). The CDR3 runs to 17 residues. CDR1 and CDR2 from the germline V gene are LNHDA and SQIVND (reference sequence). Trimming pared 3 bases from V and 0 bases from J, leaving 14 bases between. CDR3 sequence reads: CASSMFGQIANTGELFF. CDR3 bases: TGTGCCAGTAGTATGTTTGGACAGATCGCGAACACCGGGGAGCTGTTTTTT.

The chain combines TRBV18 with TRBJ2-7; 7 bases are shared with TRBD1. J lost 3 bases, V lost 5 bases, and 7 bases had no gene match. The CDR3 spans 14 residues. CDR1 and CDR2 (germline): KGHSH, LQKENI. The CDR3 bases are TGTGCCAGCTCAAGCAGACAGGGAAACTACGAGCAGTACTTC. Its protein product is CASSSRQGNYEQYF.

The rearrangement links TRBV9 to TRBJ2-5; D might be TRBD2 (6 bases). The DNA end lines up better with TRBJ2-7; the J call may be wrong. This CDR3 has 16 amino acids. Germline-derived CDR1 and CDR2 are SGDLS and YYNGEE. The CDR3 sequence is CASSVEGGGGIYEQYF. CDR3 sequence (DNA): TGTGCCAGCAGCGTAGAAGGAGGTGGAGGGATCTACGAGCAGTACTTC.

The rearrangement links TRBV5-5 to TRBJ1-5; TRBD1 matches 7 bases. This CDR3 region has 16 residues. V dropped 2 bases and J dropped 8; count of bases not matched to a gene: 13. Germline V gene lookup returns CDR1 SGHKS and CDR2 YYEKEE (reference sequence). CDR3 sequence (DNA): TGTGCCAGCAGCTTAGTGCTCCAGGACAGGACGAAGCCCCAGCATTTT. Translating it yields CASSLVLQDRTKPQHF.

The V call is TRBV14, the J call TRBJ2-2; 7 bases map to TRBD1. The CDR3 contains 15 residues. After removal of 1 base from V and 6 bases from J, the junction contained 5 bases not matched to a gene. Germline-derived CDR1 and CDR2 are SGHDN and FVKESK. The CDR3, as DNA: TGTGCCAGCAGCCAAGTCTGGACAGGAGCCGGGGAGCTGTTTTTT. Protein: CASSQVWTGAGELFF.

The chain employs TRBV19 and TRBJ1-1; D is ambiguous. The CDR3 has 13 residues. The V gene's germline CDR1 is LNHDA and CDR2 SQIVND (reference sequence). V shed 8 bases and J shed 2 bases, with 12 bases lying between them. CDR3 sequence: CASREVLNTEAFF. The CDR3, as DNA: TGTGCCAGTCGGGAAGTGCTTAACACTGAAGCTTTCTTT.

The chain combines TRBV19 with TRBJ2-2; TRBD2 aligns across 9 bases. The CDR3 is 17 amino acids. V gave up 2 bases and J gave up 5 bases; unmatched junction bases: 9. CDR1 is LNHDA and CDR2 is SQIVND in the germline V gene (reference sequence). CDR3 coding DNA: TGTGCCAGTAGTATACTAGGGACTAGCCGGTATACCGGGGAGCTGTTTTTT. This codes for CASSILGTSRYTGELFF.

This clone came up once. V usage is TRBV7-3 and J usage is TRBJ1-2; TRBD1 matches 7 bases. The V gene's germline CDR1 is SGHTA and CDR2 FQGTGA. The V and J ends lost 5 bases and 1 base, in that order; junction bases with no gene match: 4. The CDR3 totals 14 residues. The CDR3 DNA reads as TGTGCCAGCAGCATGGGGGACAGTAACTATGGCTACACCTTC. Translating gives CASSMGDSNYGYTF.